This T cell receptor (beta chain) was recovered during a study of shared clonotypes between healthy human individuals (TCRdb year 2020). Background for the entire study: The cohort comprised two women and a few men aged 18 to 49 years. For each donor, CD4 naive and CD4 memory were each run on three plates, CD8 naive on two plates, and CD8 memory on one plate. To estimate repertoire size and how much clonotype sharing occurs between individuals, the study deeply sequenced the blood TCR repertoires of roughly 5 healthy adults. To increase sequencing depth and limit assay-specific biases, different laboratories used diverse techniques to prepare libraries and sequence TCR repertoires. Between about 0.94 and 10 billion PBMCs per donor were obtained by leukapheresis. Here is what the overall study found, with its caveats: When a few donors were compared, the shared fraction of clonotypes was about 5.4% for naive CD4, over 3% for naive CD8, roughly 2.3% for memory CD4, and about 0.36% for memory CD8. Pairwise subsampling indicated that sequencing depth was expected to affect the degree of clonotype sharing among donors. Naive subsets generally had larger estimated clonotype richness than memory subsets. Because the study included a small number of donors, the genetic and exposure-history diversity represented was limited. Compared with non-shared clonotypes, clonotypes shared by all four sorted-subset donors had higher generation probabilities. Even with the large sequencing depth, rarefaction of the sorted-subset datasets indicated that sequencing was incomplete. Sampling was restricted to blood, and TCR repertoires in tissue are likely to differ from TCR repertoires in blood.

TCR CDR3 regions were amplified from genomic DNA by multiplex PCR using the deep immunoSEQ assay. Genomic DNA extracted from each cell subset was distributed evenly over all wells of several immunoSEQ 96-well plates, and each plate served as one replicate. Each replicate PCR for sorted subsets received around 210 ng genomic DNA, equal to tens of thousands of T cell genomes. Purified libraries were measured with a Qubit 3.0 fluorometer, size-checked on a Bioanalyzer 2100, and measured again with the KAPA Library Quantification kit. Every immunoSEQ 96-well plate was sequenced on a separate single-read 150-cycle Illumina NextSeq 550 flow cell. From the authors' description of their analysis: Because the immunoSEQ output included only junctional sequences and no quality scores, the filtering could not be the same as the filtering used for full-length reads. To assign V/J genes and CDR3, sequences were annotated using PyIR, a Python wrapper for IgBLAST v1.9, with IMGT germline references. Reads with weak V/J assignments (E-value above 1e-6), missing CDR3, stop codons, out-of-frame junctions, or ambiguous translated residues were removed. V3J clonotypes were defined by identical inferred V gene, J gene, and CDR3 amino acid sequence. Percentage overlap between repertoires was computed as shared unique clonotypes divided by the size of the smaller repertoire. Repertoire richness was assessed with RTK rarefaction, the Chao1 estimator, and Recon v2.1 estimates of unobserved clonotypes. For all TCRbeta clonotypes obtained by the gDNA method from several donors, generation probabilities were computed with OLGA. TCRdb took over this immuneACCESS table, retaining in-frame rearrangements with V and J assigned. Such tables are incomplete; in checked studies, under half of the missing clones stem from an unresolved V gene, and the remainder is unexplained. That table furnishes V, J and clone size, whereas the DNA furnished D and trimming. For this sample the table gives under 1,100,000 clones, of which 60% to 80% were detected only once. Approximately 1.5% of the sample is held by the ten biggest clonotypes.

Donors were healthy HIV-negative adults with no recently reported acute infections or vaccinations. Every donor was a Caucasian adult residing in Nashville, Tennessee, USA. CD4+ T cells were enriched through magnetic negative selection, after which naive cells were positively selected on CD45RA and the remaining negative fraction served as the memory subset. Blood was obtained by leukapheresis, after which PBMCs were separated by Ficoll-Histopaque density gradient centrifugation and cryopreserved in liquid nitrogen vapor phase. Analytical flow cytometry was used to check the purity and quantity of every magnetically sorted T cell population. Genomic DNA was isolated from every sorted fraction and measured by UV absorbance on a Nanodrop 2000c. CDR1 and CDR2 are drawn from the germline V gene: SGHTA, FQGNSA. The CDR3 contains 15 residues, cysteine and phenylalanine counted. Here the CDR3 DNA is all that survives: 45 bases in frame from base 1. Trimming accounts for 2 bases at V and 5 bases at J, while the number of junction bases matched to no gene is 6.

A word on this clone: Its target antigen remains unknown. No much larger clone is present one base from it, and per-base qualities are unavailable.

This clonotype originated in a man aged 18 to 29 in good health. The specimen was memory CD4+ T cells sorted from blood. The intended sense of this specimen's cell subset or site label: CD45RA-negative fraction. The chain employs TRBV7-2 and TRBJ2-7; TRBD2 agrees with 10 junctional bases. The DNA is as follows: TGTGCCAGCAGCTTAAACGGGCTAGCGGGAGACGAGCAGTACTTC. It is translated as CASSLNGLAGDEQYF.